This T cell receptor (beta chain) stems from a study of T cells after yellow fever vaccination. Losses at the gene ends were 2 bases for V and 5 bases for J; bases not matched to a gene: 9. From germline, CDR1 is SGDLS and CDR2 YYNGEE. This CDR3 has 15 amino acids. This clonotype was counted between two and nine times. What it binds is unknown. Points from the study as a whole: Most clones from primary vaccination were detected again post-booster (approximately 96% CD4, about 85% CD8). Contaminants from the bulk population, in the form of abundant clonotypes, could be found in FACS-sorted repertoires.

TCRdb re-derived calls from the 5' RACE reads in MiXCR, one entry per CDR3 protein. The sample shows around 320,000 distinct CDR3 sequences, about 10% of them seen only once. The source of this sequence is a man aged 18-30 years who received the YFV17D yellow fever vaccine. V usage is TRBV9 and J usage is TRBJ1-2, with 7 positions matching TRBD1. The source was CD4+ T cells sorted from PBMCs, collected 45 days after the yellow fever booster vaccination. CDR3 bases: TGTGCCAGCAGCGTGACAGGGACCTTAATTTATGGCTACACCTTC. It yields the protein CASSVTGTLIYGYTF.